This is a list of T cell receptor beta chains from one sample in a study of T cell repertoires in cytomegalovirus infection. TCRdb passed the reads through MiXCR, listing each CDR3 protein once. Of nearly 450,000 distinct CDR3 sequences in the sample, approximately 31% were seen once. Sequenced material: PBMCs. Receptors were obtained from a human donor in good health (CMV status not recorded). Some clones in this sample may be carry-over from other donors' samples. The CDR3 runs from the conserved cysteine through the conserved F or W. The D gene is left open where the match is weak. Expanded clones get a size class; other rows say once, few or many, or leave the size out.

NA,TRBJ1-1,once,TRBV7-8,CASSRWGRGMNTDAFF,TGTGCCAGCAGCCGTTGGGGGAGGGGCATGAACACTGACGCTTTCTTT
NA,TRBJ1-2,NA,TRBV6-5,CASSYSSPGGYGYTF,TGTGCCAGCAGTTACTCGTCCCCCGGAGGCTATGGCTACACCTTC
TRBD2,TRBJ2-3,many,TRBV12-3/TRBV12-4,CASSPEGLAASTDTQYF,TGTGCCAGCAGTCCGGAGGGACTAGCGGCTAGCACAGATACGCAGTATTTT
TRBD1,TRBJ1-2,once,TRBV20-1,CAWGQSYGYPF,TGCGCCTGGGGACAGTCCTATGGCTACCCCTTC
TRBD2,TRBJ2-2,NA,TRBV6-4,CASSDGGGNTGELFF,TGTGCCAGCAGTGACGGCGGGGGGAACACCGGGGAGCTGTTTTTT
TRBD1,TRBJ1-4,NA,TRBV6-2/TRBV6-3,CASSYYRGDEKLFF,TGTGCCAGCAGTTACTACAGGGGTGATGAAAAACTGTTTTTT
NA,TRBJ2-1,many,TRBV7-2,CASSLGTSPGNEQFF,TGTGCCAGCAGCTTGGGGACAAGCCCGGGGAATGAGCAGTTCTTC
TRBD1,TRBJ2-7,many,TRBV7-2,CASSWTGVYEQYF,TGTGCCAGCAGCTGGACAGGGGTCTACGAGCAGTACTTC
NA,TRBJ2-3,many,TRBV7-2,CASSFPPNVPDTQYF,TGTGCCAGCAGCTTTCCCCCCAACGTTCCAGATACGCAGTATTTT
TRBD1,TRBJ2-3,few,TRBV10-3,CAIMDRATDTQYF,TGTGCCATCATGGACAGGGCGACAGATACGCAGTATTTT
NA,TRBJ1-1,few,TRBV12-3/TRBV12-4,CASSLGVGAFF,TGTGCCAGCAGTTTGGGGGTAGGAGCTTTCTTT
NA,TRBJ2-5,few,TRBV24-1,CATSDSKLETQYF,TGTGCCACCAGTGATTCCAAACTAGAGACCCAGTACTTC
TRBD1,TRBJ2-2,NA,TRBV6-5,CASSRQGSFRGTGELFF,TGTGCCAGCAGTCGACAGGGAAGTTTTCGAGGCACCGGGGAGCTGTTTTTT
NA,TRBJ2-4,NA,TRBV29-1,CSVSTDTNIQYF,TGCAGCGTGTCGACGGATACAAACATTCAGTACTTC
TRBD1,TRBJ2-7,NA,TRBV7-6,CASSPGQGHYEQYF,TGTGCCAGCAGCCCCGGACAGGGCCACTACGAGCAGTACTTC
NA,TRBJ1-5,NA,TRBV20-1,CSARGVRGSNQPQHF,TGCAGTGCTAGAGGGGTCAGGGGTAGCAATCAGCCCCAGCATTTT
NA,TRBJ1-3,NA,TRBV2,CASSASISGNTIYF,TGTGCCAGCAGTGCGTCCATCTCTGGAAACACCATATATTTT
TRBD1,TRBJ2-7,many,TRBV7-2,CASSQWDRGEREQYF,TGTGCCAGCAGCCAGTGGGACAGGGGAGAGAGGGAGCAGTACTTC
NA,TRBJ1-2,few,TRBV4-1,CASSQGSGDYGYTF,TGCGCCAGCAGCCAAGGGTCGGGGGACTATGGCTACACCTTC
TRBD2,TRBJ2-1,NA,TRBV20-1,CSARGPTSGGGEQFF,TGCAGTGCTAGAGGCCCGACTAGCGGCGGTGGTGAGCAGTTCTTC
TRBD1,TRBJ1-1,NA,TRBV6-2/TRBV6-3,CASSYGDSKPEAFF,TGTGCCAGCAGTTACGGGGACAGTAAGCCTGAAGCTTTCTTT
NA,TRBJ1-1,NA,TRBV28,CASSVPSDRAEAFF,TGTGCCAGCAGTGTTCCAAGCGACAGAGCTGAAGCTTTCTTT
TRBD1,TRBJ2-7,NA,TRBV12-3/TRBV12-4,CASSLRTGGTYEQYF,TGTGCCAGCAGTTTAAGGACAGGGGGCACCTACGAGCAGTACTTC
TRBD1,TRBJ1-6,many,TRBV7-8,CASSLSGTGHYNSPLHF,TGTGCCAGCAGCCTTAGTGGGACAGGGCACTATAATTCACCCCTCCACTTT
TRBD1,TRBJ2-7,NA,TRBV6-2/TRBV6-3,CASCAGQGFPEQYF,TGTGCTAGCTGCGCGGGACAGGGGTTCCCCGAGCAGTACTTC
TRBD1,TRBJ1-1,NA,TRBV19,CASSRTGKGLGEAFF,TGTGCCAGTAGTAGGACAGGGAAGGGGCTTGGTGAAGCTTTCTTT
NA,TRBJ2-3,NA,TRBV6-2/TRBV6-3,CASSYSRGSTDTQYF,TGTGCCAGCAGTTACTCTCGGGGCAGCACAGATACGCAGTATTTT
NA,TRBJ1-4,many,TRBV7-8,CASSLVLDKLFF,TGTGCCAGCAGCTTAGTTCTGGACAAACTGTTTTTT
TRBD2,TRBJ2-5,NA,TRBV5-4,CASHPTSGALQETQYF,TGTGCCAGCCACCCGACTAGCGGGGCCCTCCAAGAGACCCAGTACTTC
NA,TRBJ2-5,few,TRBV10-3,CAISEGRTQETQYF,TGTGCCATCAGTGAGGGTAGGACCCAAGAGACCCAGTACTTC
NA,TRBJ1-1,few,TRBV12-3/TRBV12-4,CASSWGFNTEAFF,TGTGCCAGCAGTTGGGGGTTCAACACTGAAGCTTTCTTT
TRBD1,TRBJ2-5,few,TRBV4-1,CASRGDRGETQYF,TGCGCCAGCAGAGGTGACAGGGGTGAGACCCAGTACTTC
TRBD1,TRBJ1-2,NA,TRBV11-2,CASSLTGGNQYGYTF,TGTGCCAGCAGCTTGACAGGGGGCAACCAATATGGCTACACCTTC
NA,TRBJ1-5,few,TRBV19,CASSRLGKRNQPQHF,TGTGCCAGTAGCCGCCTGGGCAAGCGCAATCAGCCCCAGCATTTT
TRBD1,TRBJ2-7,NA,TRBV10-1,CASSERTGAYEQYF,TGCGCCAGCAGTGAGAGGACAGGAGCCTACGAGCAGTACTTC
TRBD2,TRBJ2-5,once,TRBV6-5,CASRLAGGKETQYF,TGTGCCAGCAGATTAGCGGGGGGAAAAGAGACCCAGTACTTC
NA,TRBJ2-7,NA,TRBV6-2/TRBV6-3,CASSGQHYEQYF,TGTGCCAGCAGTGGACAGCACTACGAGCAGTACTTC
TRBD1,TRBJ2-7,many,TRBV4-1,CASSRDRDYEQYF,TGCGCCAGCAGCCGGGACAGGGACTACGAGCAGTACTTC
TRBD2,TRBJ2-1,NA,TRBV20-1,CSLQRGQYYNEQFF,TGCAGTCTCCAGCGGGGCCAATACTACAATGAGCAGTTCTTC
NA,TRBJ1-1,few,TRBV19,CASTPLPTRTEAFF,TGTGCCAGTACCCCCCTCCCTACGAGGACTGAAGCTTTCTTT
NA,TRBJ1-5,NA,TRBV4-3,CDSSHIGESGQPQHF,TGCGACAGCAGCCACATAGGCGAATCTGGCCAGCCCCAGCATTTT
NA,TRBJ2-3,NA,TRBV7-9,CASSNDTDTQYF,TGTGCCAGCAGTAACGACACAGATACGCAGTATTTT
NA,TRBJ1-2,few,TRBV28,CASSLYGGDYGYTF,TGTGCCAGCAGTTTATATGGGGGAGACTATGGCTACACCTTC
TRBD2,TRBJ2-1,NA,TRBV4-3,CASSEQPGGNNEQFF,TGCGCCAGCAGCGAACAACCGGGGGGGAACAATGAGCAGTTCTTC
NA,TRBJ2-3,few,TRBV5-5,CASSLFSLSTDTQYF,TGTGCCAGCAGCTTGTTCAGTCTGAGCACAGATACGCAGTATTTT
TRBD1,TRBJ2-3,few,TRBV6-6,CASRDRAGDTQYF,TGTGCCAGTCGGGACAGGGCCGGGGATACGCAGTATTTT
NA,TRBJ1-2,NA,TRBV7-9,CASSPNRDGYTF,TGTGCCAGCAGCCCAAACAGGGATGGCTACACCTTC
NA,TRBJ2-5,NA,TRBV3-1,CASSQPPAEETQYF,TGTGCCAGCAGCCAACCGCCAGCGGAAGAGACCCAGTACTTC
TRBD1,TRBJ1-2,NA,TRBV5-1,CASSNGQGDYGYTF,TGCGCCAGCAGCAACGGACAGGGGGACTATGGCTACACCTTC
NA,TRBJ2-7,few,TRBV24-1,CATSDPDRSEQYF,TGTGCCACCAGTGATCCAGACAGGTCGGAGCAGTACTTC
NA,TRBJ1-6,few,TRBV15,CATSRDIGGAPLHF,TGTGCCACCAGCAGAGATATTGGGGGCGCACCCCTCCACTTT
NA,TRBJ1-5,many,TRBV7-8,CASSPPSFARRGDQPQHF,TGTGCCAGCAGCCCCCCGTCATTCGCTCGGAGAGGGGATCAGCCCCAGCATTTT
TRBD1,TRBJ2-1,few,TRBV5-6,CASSFGQGYNEQFF,TGTGCCAGCAGCTTCGGACAGGGGTACAATGAGCAGTTCTTC
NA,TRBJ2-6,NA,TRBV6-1,CASSSVGTWGANVLTF,TGTGCCAGCAGTTCTGTTGGGACCTGGGGGGCCAACGTCCTGACTTTC